This entry lists 27 T cell receptor beta chains sequenced from one sample in a study of cytomegalovirus exposure and HLA in healthy donors. The PCR used 60 Vbeta and 13 Jbeta primers. Profiling relied on immunoSEQ multiplex PCR, and the TCRdb table lists in-frame clones only, not all of them. Among tens of thousands of clones, around 70% were seen once, and the ten largest hold 7.5% to 9%. The sequencing sample was made of PBMCs. These receptors were obtained from a man aged 35 to 55 in good health and CMV-seropositive.

The chain joins TRBV6-1 to TRBJ2-7, with 7 bases aligning to TRBD1. Germline values: CDR1 MNHNS, CDR2 SASEGT. With 7 bases clipped from V and 4 bases from J, the junction kept 4 bases outside the gene matches. CDR3 length equals 12 residues. The CDR3 spells CASTVDRYEQYF. As DNA, the CDR3 is TGTGCCAGCACCGTGGACAGGTACGAGCAGTACTTC.

The rearrangement links TRBV7-8 to TRBJ1-1, with TRBD1 as a possible D gene (6 bases). The CDR3 consists of 14 residues. V dropped 5 bases and J dropped 6 bases, with 16 bases sitting between them. Germline CDR1 and CDR2: SGHVS and FQNEAQ. The CDR3 sequence: CASSRGQSGAEAFF. CDR3 DNA: TGTGCCAGCAGCCGTGGACAGTCGGGTGCTGAAGCTTTCTTT.

The chain employs TRBV5-4 and TRBJ2-7; 16 bases map to TRBD2. The length of the CDR3 is 16 residues. CDR1 SGHNT and CDR2 YYREEE come from the germline V gene (reference sequence). Losses at the gene ends were 4 bases for V and 4 bases for J; bases not matched to a gene: 5. The chain's CDR3 is CASSAGLAGGGYEQYF. CDR3 DNA sequence: TGTGCCAGCAGCGCGGGACTAGCGGGAGGGGGATACGAGCAGTACTTC. The full variable domain, rest sourced from reference TRBV5-4 and TRBJ2-7, is ETGVTQSPTHLIKTRGQQVTLRCSSQSGHNTVSWYQQALGQGPQFIFQYYREEENGRGNFPPRFSGLQFPNYSSELNVNALELDDSALYLCASSAGLAGGGYEQYFGPGTRLTVT.

This chain connects TRBV30 to TRBJ1-1; 10 nucleotides align to TRBD1. Germline trimming cut 0 bases from V and 3 bases from J; bases unmatched to any gene: 7. The CDR3 loop spans 16 amino acids. The germline gives CDR1 GTSNPN, CDR2 SVGIG (reference sequence). CDR3 sequence (DNA): TGTGCCTGGAGTGTACAAGGGACAGGGGTTGACACTGAAGCTTTCTTT. Translating gives CAWSVQGTGVDTEAFF.

This chain links TRBV5-6 with TRBJ2-3; D is possibly TRBD2 (7 bases). The V gene lost 4 bases and the J gene lost 5 bases, with 17 bases spanning the gap. The CDR3 extends over 15 amino acids. The germline CDR1 and CDR2 sequences are SGHDT and YYEEEE. The CDR3, as DNA: TGTGCCAGCAGCGCCGCCCGGGGGGCAGGAGATACGCAGTATTTT. It translates to CASSAARGAGDTQYF. The whole variable domain, remainder taken from reference TRBV5-6 and TRBJ2-3, is DAGVTQSPTHLIKTRGQQVTLRCSPKSGHDTVSWYQQALGQGPQFIFQYYEEEERQRGNFPDRFSGHQFPNYSSELNVNALLLGDSALYLCASSAARGAGDTQYFGPGTRLTVL.

This clone has more than one count but fewer than ten. The chain joins TRBV2 to TRBJ2-7, with D possibly matching TRBD2 (5 bases). Germline V gene data show CDR1 as SNHLY and CDR2 as FYNNEI. V lost 5 bases to trimming and J lost 5 bases, with 13 bases between them. The CDR3 runs to 13 residues. In nucleotides, the CDR3 is TGTGCCAGCAGTCCGAATGCCGGGGACGAGCAGTACTTC. Protein: CASSPNAGDEQYF.

Only a few counts were recorded for this clone. This chain uses TRBV7-2 with TRBJ2-1; 10 bases line up with TRBD2. The trim removed 5 bases at V and 12 bases at J, leaving 10 bases unmatched. This CDR3 region has 14 residues. CDR1 is SGHTA, CDR2 FQGNSA, per germline. The CDR3: CASSVTLLAGGQFF. DNA for the CDR3: TGTGCCAGCAGCGTAACCCTTTTAGCGGGAGGGCAGTTCTTC.

The V and J genes are TRBV4-3 and TRBJ1-2; no firm D call. V was pared by 0 bases and J by 4 bases, with 9 bases between. CDR1 is LGHNA, CDR2 YSLEER, per germline. The CDR3 covers 14 residues. Here the CDR3 reads CASSQETSGYGYTF. CDR3 DNA sequence: TGCGCCAGCAGCCAAGAGACGTCAGGCTATGGCTACACCTTC.

This chain uses TRBV11-1 with TRBJ2-3; 9 bases agree with TRBD1. J lost 1 base, V lost 5 bases, and 4 bases had no gene match. CDR3 length: 15 amino acids. Germline CDR1 SGHAT, CDR2 FQDESV (reference sequence). The DNA of the CDR3 is TGTGCCAGCAGCAGGGGGGACAGGGGCACAGATACGCAGTATTTT. Translating it yields CASSRGDRGTDTQYF.

This clone was counted once. The rearrangement joins TRBV5-8 to TRBJ1-2; D is perhaps TRBD1 (6 bases). V was shortened by 3 bases and J by 6 bases, with 18 bases between the two germline ends. Germline V gene data show CDR1 as SGHTS and CDR2 as YDEGEE. The length of the CDR3 is 15 residues. The CDR3 DNA follows: TGTGCCAGCAGCTCAGAGCACAGGGCGTCAAATGGCTACACCTTC. Translated: CASSSEHRASNGYTF.

V and J are TRBV7-8 and TRBJ2-7, with 8 bases that match TRBD1. V lost 6 bases and J lost 3; bases outside the gene matches: 10. The CDR3 totals 15 residues. The germline V gene encodes CDR1 SGHVS and CDR2 FQNEAQ. This CDR3 reads CASRSVGQENYEQYF. CDR3 DNA sequence: TGTGCCAGCAGGTCTGTGGGACAGGAGAACTACGAGCAGTACTTC.

This chain links TRBV4-3 with TRBJ2-1; 7 nucleotides match TRBD2. J lost 12 bases, V lost 0 bases, and 5 bases had no gene match. The CDR3 contains 13 residues. Per germline, CDR1 LGHNA and CDR2 YSLEER. CDR3 sequence: CASSQDHGGGQFF. In nucleotides, the CDR3 is TGCGCCAGCAGCCAAGATCACGGCGGGGGGCAGTTCTTC.

The CDR3 here is CASSFGQGIEKLFF. The CDR3 bases are TGCGCCAGCAGCTTCGGACAGGGAATTGAAAAACTGTTTTTT. The chain employs TRBV5-1 and TRBJ1-4, with 8 bases aligning to TRBD1. The germline V gene encodes CDR1 SGHRS and CDR2 YFSETQ. The CDR3 is made up of 14 amino acids. With V trimmed by 2 bases and J by 7 bases, 4 bases remained unmatched.

The V gene is TRBV28, the J gene TRBJ1-5; 7 nucleotides agree with TRBD1. The length of the CDR3 is 14 residues. V was pared by 5 bases and J by 4 bases, with 5 bases of the junction left unmatched. Germline V lookup: CDR1 MDHEN, CDR2 SYDVKM. CDR3 in DNA: TGTGCCAGCAGTCCCCCGGGACAGAATCAGCCCCAGCATTTT. Translated, it gives CASSPPGQNQPQHF.

The genes are TRBV5-4 and TRBJ2-5, with D possibly being TRBD2 (5 bases). There are 14 residues in the CDR3. V was pared by 0 bases and J by 0 bases, with 6 bases between. The germline V gene has CDR1 SGHNT and CDR2 YYREEE (reference sequence). The chain's CDR3 is CASSLAGNQETQYF. CDR3 DNA sequence: TGTGCCAGCAGCTTGGCGGGGAACCAAGAGACCCAGTACTTC.

The chain is built from TRBV27 and TRBJ2-1; 10 bases align to TRBD2. V shed 3 bases and J 0 bases; nucleotides not matched to a gene: 5. This CDR3 spans 17 amino acids. The germline gives CDR1 MNHEY, CDR2 SMNVEV (reference sequence). The CDR3 bases are TGTGCCAGCAGTTTTAGACTAGCGGGTATCTCCTACAATGAGCAGTTCTTC. This encodes CASSFRLAGISYNEQFF.

In this sample, this clone turned up a few times. The V gene is TRBV18, the J gene TRBJ2-2, with a weak D call TRBD1 (6 bases). The V end was cut by 2 bases, the J end by 6 bases, with 10 bases between. CDR1 is KGHSH and CDR2 is LQKENI in the germline V gene. The CDR3 is 14 amino acids. The CDR3 protein is CASSPATGAGELFF. CDR3 bases: TGTGCCAGCTCACCAGCGACAGGTGCCGGGGAGCTGTTTTTT.

In DNA, the CDR3 is TGCGCCAGCAGCTTGCGGGAGGGCGGTACCGGGGAGCTGTTTTTT. This gives the protein CASSLREGGTGELFF. The genes are TRBV5-1 and TRBJ2-2, with 8 nucleotides matching TRBD2. Germline V gene data show CDR1 as SGHRS and CDR2 as YFSETQ. Trimming took 1 base from V and 5 from J; bases not matched to a gene: 4. The CDR3 is made up of 15 amino acids.

This clone occurred once. The chain carries TRBV9 and TRBJ1-1; D is possibly TRBD1 (6 bases). The V end was cut by 0 bases, the J end by 13 bases, with 31 bases between. This CDR3 is 18 amino acids long. CDR1 and CDR2 from the germline V gene are SGDLS and YYNGEE. CDR3 in amino acids: CASSVARNRDGAQLGIFF. DNA of the CDR3: TGTGCCAGCAGCGTAGCCCGAAACAGGGACGGCGCTCAATTAGGGATTTTCTTT.

This chain links TRBV2 with TRBJ2-5; no reliable D call. The CDR3 extends over 11 amino acids. The germline V gene has CDR1 SNHLY and CDR2 FYNNEI. Trimming removed 3 bases at V and 5 bases at J, with 4 bases between. Here the CDR3 DNA reads TGTGCCAGCAGTGAGAGGGAGACCCAGTACTTC. This codes for CASSERETQYF.

The chain joins TRBV7-2 to TRBJ1-5; 7 nucleotides match TRBD1. The ends lost 5 bases at V and 7 bases at J; junction bases unmatched: 5. The CDR3 extends over 13 amino acids. In germline, CDR1 is SGHTA, CDR2 FQGNSA. The CDR3 sequence: CASSPRDSQPQHF. In DNA, the CDR3 is TGTGCCAGCAGCCCACGGGACAGCCAGCCCCAGCATTTT.

This clone was counted between two and nine times. The CDR3 region has the DNA TGTGCCAGCAGCTTAGTTCAGGGGGTGGGAGCCAAAAACATTCAGTACTTC. This sequence encodes CASSLVQGVGAKNIQYF. The gene calls are TRBV7-9 and TRBJ2-4; 7 nucleotides align to TRBD1. V lost 1 base to trimming and J lost 0 bases; unmatched junction nucleotides: 6. Germline CDR1 reads SEHNR; CDR2 reads FQNEAQ (reference sequence). The CDR3 length is 17 residues.

The V call is TRBV15, the J call TRBJ1-1, with D possibly TRBD1 on 5 matching bases. The CDR3 is 20 amino acids. V dropped 1 base and J dropped 0 bases, with 24 bases sitting between them. The germline gives CDR1 LNHNV, CDR2 YYDKDF (reference sequence). The CDR3 reads CATSRATGGGGRGVNTEAFF. Here the CDR3 DNA reads TGTGCCACCAGCAGAGCAACCGGTGGGGGGGGTAGAGGGGTGAACACTGAAGCTTTCTTT.

This clone was observed a few times. The V and J genes are TRBV5-1 and TRBJ2-7; the D gene is possibly TRBD1 (6 bases). The CDR3 length is 14 residues. Looked up from germline, CDR1 is SGHRS and CDR2 is YFSETQ. Between the trimmed V and J ends, which lost 0 bases and 7 bases, there was a span of 14 bases. The CDR3 sequence is CASSLGGQSGEQYF. The CDR3 nucleotides are TGCGCCAGCAGCTTGGGGGGGCAGTCTGGAGAGCAGTACTTC.

The chain has TRBV5-1 and TRBJ2-3, with D unclear. The germline V gene encodes CDR1 SGHRS and CDR2 YFSETQ. There are 15 residues in the CDR3. Trimming took off 0 bases at V and 0 bases at J, with 8 bases between the two ends. The CDR3 DNA reads as TGCGCCAGCAGCTTGGACACTACTAGCACAGATACGCAGTATTTT. This sequence encodes CASSLDTTSTDTQYF. The full variable domain, in which reference TRBV5-1 and TRBJ2-3 provide the parts outside the CDR3, is KAGVTQTPRYLIKTRGQQVTLSCSPISGHRSVSWYQQTPGQGLQFLFEYFSETQRNKGNFPGRFSGRQFSNSRSEMNVSTLELGDSALYLCASSLDTTSTDTQYFGPGTRLTVL.

The V gene is TRBV4-1, the J gene TRBJ1-4, with 10 bases aligning to TRBD1. CDR3 size: 16 residues. J lost 8 bases, V lost 3 bases, and 9 bases had no gene match. Germline CDR1 reads MGHRA; CDR2 reads YSYEKL. CDR3 DNA sequence: TGCGCCAGCAGCCACTCGGCGGGACAGGGGTGGGAAAAACTGTTTTTT. As protein: CASSHSAGQGWEKLFF.

This clone has more than one count but fewer than ten. This rearrangement joins TRBV30 to TRBJ1-1, with D possibly TRBD1 on 5 matching bases. Per germline, CDR1 GTSNPN and CDR2 SVGIG (reference sequence). V gave up 0 bases and J gave up 4 bases, with 9 bases separating them. This CDR3 region has 13 residues. CDR3 protein: CAWSVQVATEAFF. The CDR3, as DNA: TGTGCCTGGAGTGTACAGGTCGCCACTGAAGCTTTCTTT. Full variable domain (missing parts from reference TRBV30 and TRBJ1-1): SQTIHQWPATLVQPVGSPLSLECTVEGTSNPNLYWYRQAAGRGLQLLFYSVGIGQISSEVPQNLSASRPQDRQFILSSKKLLLSDSGFYLCAWSVQVATEAFFGQGTRLTVV.